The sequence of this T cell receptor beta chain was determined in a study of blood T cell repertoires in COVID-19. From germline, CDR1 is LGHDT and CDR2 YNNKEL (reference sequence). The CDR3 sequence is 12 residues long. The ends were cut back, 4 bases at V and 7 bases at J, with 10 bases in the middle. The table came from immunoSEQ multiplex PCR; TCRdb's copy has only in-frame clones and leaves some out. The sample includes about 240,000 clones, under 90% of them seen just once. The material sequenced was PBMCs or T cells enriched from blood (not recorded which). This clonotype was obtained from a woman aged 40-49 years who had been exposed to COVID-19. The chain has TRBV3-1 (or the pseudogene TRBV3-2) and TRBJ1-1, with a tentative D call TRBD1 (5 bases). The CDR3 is CASSPGGGEAFF. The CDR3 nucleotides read TGTGCCAGCAGCCCTGGGGGGGGTGAAGCTTTCTTT.